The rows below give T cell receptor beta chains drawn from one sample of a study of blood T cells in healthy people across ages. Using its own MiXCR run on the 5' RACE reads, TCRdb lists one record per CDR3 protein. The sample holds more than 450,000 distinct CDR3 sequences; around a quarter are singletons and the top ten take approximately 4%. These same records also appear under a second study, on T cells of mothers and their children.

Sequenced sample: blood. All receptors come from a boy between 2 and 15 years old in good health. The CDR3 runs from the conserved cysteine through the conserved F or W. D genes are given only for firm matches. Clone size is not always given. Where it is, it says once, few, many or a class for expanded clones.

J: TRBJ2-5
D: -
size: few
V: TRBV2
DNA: TGTGCCAGCACGATCCAAGAGACCCAGTACTTC
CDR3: CASTIQETQYF

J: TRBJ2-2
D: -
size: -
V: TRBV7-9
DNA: TGTGCCAGCAGCTTAGCCAGACTTCTCACCGGGGAGCTGTTTTTT
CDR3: CASSLARLLTGELFF

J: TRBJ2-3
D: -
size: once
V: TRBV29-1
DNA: TGCAGCGTTGAAGGGCAGTCTAGCACAGATACGCAGTATTTT
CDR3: CSVEGQSSTDTQYF

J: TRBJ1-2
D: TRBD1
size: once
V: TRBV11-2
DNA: TGTGCCAACAGCTTAGAGGGGGCAGCTAACTATGGCTACACCTTC
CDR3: CANSLEGAANYGYTF

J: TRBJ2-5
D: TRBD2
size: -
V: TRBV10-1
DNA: TGCGCCAGCAGTGGACGAAATACGAAGACCGGGACTAGCGGGGGCGTTCAAGAGACCCAGTACTTC
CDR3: CASSGRNTKTGTSGGVQETQYF

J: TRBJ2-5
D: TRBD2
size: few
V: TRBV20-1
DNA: TGCAGTGCTAGTCCCTTAGAGCGGGGGGAGGAGACCCAGTACTTC
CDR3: CSASPLERGEETQYF

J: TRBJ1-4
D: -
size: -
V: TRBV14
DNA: TGTGCCAGCAGCCCCCGGCAAGGGGTCACTAATGAAAAACTGTTTTTT
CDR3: CASSPRQGVTNEKLFF

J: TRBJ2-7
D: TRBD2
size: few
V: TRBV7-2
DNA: TGTGCCAGCAGTCAATTAGCGGGAGACAGCTACGAGCAGTACTTC
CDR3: CASSQLAGDSYEQYF

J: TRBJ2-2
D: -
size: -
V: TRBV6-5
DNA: TGTGCCAGCAGCCCGGCGGGGAGCACCGGGGAGCTGCTTTTT
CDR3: CASSPAGSTGELLF

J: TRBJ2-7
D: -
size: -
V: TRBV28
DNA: TGTGCCAGCGGTCGGGAGTCCGCCTACGAGCAGTACTTC
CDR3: CASGRESAYEQYF

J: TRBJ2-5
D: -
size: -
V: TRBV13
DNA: TGTGCCAGCAGCTTCTTCAGGCTGCCTGAGACCCAGTACTTC
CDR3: CASSFFRLPETQYF

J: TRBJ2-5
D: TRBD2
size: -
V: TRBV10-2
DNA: TGCGCCACTAGGCGGGGTCTAGCGGGAGGGCCGAGGGAGACCCAGTACTTC
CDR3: CATRRGLAGGPRETQYF

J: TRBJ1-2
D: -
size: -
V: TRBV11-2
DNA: TGTGCCAGCAGCTTAGAAGCAGGGATCTATGGCTACACCTTC
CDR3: CASSLEAGIYGYTF

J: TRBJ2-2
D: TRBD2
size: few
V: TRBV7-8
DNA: TGTGCCAGCAGCCAGGGGACTAGCGGTTACACCGGGGAGCTGTTTTTT
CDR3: CASSQGTSGYTGELFF

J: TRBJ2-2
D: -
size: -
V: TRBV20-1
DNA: TGCAGTGCTAGAGATCCTCGAGGCACAGCTAACACCGGGGAGCTGTTTTTT
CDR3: CSARDPRGTANTGELFF

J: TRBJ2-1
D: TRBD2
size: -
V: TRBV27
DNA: TGTGCCAGCAACGAGCTAGCGGGTGATAACAATGAGCAGTTCTTC
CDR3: CASNELAGDNNEQFF

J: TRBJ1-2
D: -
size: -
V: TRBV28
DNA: TGTGCCAGCAGTCCCGGAGAACCCTATGGCTACACCTTC
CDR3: CASSPGEPYGYTF

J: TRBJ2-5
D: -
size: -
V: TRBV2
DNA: TGTGCCTCCAAGGACAACCAAGAGACCCAGTACTTC
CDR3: CASKDNQETQYF

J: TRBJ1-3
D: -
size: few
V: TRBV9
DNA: TGCGCCAGCAGCGTTGCAGGGCACTCTGGAAACACCATATATTTT
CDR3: CASSVAGHSGNTIYF

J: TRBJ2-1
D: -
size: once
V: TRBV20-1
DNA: TGTAGTGCCCCGTGGGACATCCGCAATGAGCAGTTCTTC
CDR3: CSAPWDIRNEQFF

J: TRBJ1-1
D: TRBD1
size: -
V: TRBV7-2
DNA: TGTGCCAGCAGCTTCGCGGGACAGGGAAGGACTGAAGCTTTCTTT
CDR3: CASSFAGQGRTEAFF

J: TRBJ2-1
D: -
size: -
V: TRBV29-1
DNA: TGCAGCGTCCACCCCGAGAGTATGGGTAGTGAGCAGTTCTTC
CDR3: CSVHPESMGSEQFF

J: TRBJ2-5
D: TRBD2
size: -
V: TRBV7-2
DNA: TGTGCCAGCAGCTTGTCACTAGCGAACCAAGAGACCCGGTACTTC
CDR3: CASSLSLANQETRYF

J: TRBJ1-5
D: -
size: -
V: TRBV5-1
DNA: TGCGCCAGCAGCTTGGTTCCGGGGGATCAGCCCCAGCATTTT
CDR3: CASSLVPGDQPQHF

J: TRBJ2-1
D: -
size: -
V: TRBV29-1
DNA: TGCAGCGCCCTCCCGGGCTACAATGAGCAGTTCTTC
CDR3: CSALPGYNEQFF

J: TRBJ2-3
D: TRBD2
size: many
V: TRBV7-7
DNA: TGTGCCAGCAGCGTCGGACTAGCGGGAGCGGGTACGCAGTATTTT
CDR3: CASSVGLAGAGTQYF

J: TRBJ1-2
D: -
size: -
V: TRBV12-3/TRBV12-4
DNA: TGTGCCAGCAGTTCGGACAGCCCAAACTATGGCTACACCTTC
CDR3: CASSSDSPNYGYTF

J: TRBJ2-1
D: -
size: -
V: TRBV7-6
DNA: TGTGCCAGCAGCTTAGCAGGGATCAATGAGCAGTTCTTC
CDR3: CASSLAGINEQFF

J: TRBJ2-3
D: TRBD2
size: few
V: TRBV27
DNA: TGTGCCAGCAGTCCAATGGGACTAGGGGCCGGGGTGAGAGATACGCAGTATTTT
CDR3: CASSPMGLGAGVRDTQYF

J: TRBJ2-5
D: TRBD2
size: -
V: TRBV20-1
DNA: TGCAGTGCTAGGACTAGCGGGGCCCAAGAGACCCAGTACTTC
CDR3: CSARTSGAQETQYF

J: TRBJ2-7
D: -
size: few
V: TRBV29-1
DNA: TGCAGCGTTGAAGCCGGGCTAGACTCCTACGAGCAGTACTTC
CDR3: CSVEAGLDSYEQYF

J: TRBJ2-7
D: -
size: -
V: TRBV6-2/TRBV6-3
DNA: TGTGCCAGCAGGTCGACTGAGGACTACGAGCAGTACTTC
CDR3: CASRSTEDYEQYF

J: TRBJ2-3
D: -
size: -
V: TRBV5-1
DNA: TGCGCCGTAGATCGGGCACCCCAAAAAACAGATACGCAGTATTTT
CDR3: CAVDRAPQKTDTQYF

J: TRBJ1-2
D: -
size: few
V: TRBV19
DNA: TGTGCCAGTAGTACGGGGACGCTAGGCTACACCTTC
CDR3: CASSTGTLGYTF

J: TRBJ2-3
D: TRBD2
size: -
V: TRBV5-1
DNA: TGCGCCAGCAGCTTGGTAGCGGGAGACACAGATACGCAGTATTTT
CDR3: CASSLVAGDTDTQYF

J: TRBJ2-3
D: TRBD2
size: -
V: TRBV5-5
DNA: TGTGCCAGCAGCACCGGGACTAGTGCAGATACGCAGTATTTT
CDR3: CASSTGTSADTQYF

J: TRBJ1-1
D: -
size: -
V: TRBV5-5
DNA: TGTGCCAGCACCTCCTCCCACACTGAAGCTTTCTTT
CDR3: CASTSSHTEAFF

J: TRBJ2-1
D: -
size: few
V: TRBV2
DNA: TGTGCCAGCAGTGAATTTGCGGCGGACAATGAGCAGTTCTTC
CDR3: CASSEFAADNEQFF

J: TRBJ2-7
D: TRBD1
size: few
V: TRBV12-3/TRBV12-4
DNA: TGTGCCAGCAGGTCGGGACAGTTCTCCTACGAGCAGTACTTC
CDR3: CASRSGQFSYEQYF

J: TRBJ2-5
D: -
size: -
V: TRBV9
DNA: TGTGCCAGCAGCGCTTATACAGGGAAAGAGACCCAGTACTTC
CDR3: CASSAYTGKETQYF

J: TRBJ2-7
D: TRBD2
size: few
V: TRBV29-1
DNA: TGCAGCGTTCCGTCGACTAGTAGCGGGGGAGGCGAGCAGTACTTC
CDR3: CSVPSTSSGGGEQYF

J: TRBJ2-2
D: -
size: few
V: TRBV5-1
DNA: TGCGCCAGCAGCTTGGAGAGTAGTGACTCCCTCAGCACCGGGGAGCTGTTTTTT
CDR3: CASSLESSDSLSTGELFF

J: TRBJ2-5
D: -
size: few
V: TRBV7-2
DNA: TGTGCCAGCAGCTTAGCGGGGCTTAATCACCAAGAGACCCAGTACTTC
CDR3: CASSLAGLNHQETQYF

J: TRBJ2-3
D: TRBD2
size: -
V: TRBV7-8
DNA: TGTGCCAGCAGCTCGTTACTAGCGGGAGGGTTAGATACGCAGTATTTT
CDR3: CASSSLLAGGLDTQYF

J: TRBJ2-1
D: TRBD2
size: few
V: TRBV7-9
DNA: TGTGCCAGCAGCTTAGCTAGCGGGCTGAGGAATGAGCAGTTCTTC
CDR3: CASSLASGLRNEQFF

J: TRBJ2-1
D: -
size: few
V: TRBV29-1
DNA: TGCAGCGTTCACGACAGGAGTAAATACAATGAGCAGTTCTTC
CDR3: CSVHDRSKYNEQFF

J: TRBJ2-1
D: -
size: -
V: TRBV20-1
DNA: TGCAGTGCTAGGGAGGGGCCTGAGCAGTCCTTC
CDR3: CSAREGPEQSF

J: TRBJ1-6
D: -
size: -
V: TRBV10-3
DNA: TGTGCCATCAGTGAGTCGGGAAGGGATTCACCCCTCCACTTT
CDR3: CAISESGRDSPLHF

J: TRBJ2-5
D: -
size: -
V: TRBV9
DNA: TGTGCCAGCAGCGTAGAGGTTTGGGGCAGAAAAGAGACCCAGTACTTC
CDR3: CASSVEVWGRKETQYF

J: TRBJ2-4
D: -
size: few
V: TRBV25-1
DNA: TGTGCCAGCAGCCCGAGGGAGGTTCTAGCCAAAAACATTCAGTACTTC
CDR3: CASSPREVLAKNIQYF

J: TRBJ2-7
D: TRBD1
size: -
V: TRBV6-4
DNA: TGTGCCAGCAGTCCCCCGGACAGGGGCTCCTACGAGCAGTACTTC
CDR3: CASSPPDRGSYEQYF

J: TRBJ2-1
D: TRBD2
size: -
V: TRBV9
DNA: TGTGCCAGCAGCGCCCCGGGGGGCAATGAGCAGTTCTTC
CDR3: CASSAPGGNEQFF

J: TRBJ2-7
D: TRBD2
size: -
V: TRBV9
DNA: TGTGCCAGCAGCGTAGCTAGCGGGGAAACCTACGAGCAGTACTTC
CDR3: CASSVASGETYEQYF

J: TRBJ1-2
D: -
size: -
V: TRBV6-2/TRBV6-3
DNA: TGTGCCAGCAGTTTGGAGTCGTCGAGGGGGAACTATGGCTACACCTTC
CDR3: CASSLESSRGNYGYTF

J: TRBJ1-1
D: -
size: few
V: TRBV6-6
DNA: TGTGCCAGCAGTTACTCTAAGGGGTTGGACACTGAAGCTTTCTTT
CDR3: CASSYSKGLDTEAFF